The 15 T cell receptor beta chains below all came from one sample that was sequenced in a study of blood T cell repertoires in COVID-19 (dated by TCRdb to 2018 to 2020). To prepare the library, the immunoSEQ multiplex PCR assay was applied. In TCRdb, the immuneACCESS table is reduced to in-frame sequences with V and J assigned. These tables do not hold every clone; where another copy was compared, an unresolved V gene accounts for under half, and the others remain unexplained. The sample table holds around 200,000 clones, of which over 75% were seen once. Jointly, the top ten make up around 7.4% of the sample. Material for sequencing was PBMCs or T cells enriched from blood (not recorded which). The receptors here all came from a woman in her thirties or forties with acute COVID-19.

The gene calls are TRBV19 and TRBJ1-4; the D gene is possibly TRBD1 (5 bases). Germline CDR1 is LNHDA and CDR2 is SQIVND (reference sequence). This CDR3 is 16 amino acids long. The V end lost 7 bases, the J end lost 0 bases, and 15 bases lay between the germline ends. CDR3 protein: CASMGFETATNEKLFF. Here the CDR3 DNA reads TGTGCCAGTATGGGGTTTGAGACAGCAACTAATGAAAAACTGTTTTTT.

The V and J genes are TRBV30 and TRBJ2-7, with D unresolved. The V gene lost 0 bases and the J gene lost 0 bases, with 9 bases spanning the gap. CDR1 GTSNPN and CDR2 SVGIG come from the germline V gene (reference sequence). This CDR3 is built from 14 residues. CDR3 protein: CAWSVLGSSYEQYF. CDR3 nucleotides: TGTGCCTGGAGTGTACTGGGCAGCTCCTACGAGCAGTACTTC.

This clone was counted a few times. The chain is built from TRBV4-2 and TRBJ2-1; 11 bases fit TRBD2. The CDR3 has 16 amino acids. Germline CDR1 LGHNA, CDR2 YNFKEQ. V was clipped by 1 base and J by 7 bases; unmatched bases: 6. The CDR3 region is CASSQASTSGRNEQFF. CDR3 DNA: TGTGCCAGCAGCCAAGCGTCCACTAGCGGGAGAAATGAGCAGTTCTTC.

This rearrangement joins TRBV29-1 to TRBJ2-4; a weak D match, TRBD2 (6 bases). Germline CDR1 SQVTM, CDR2 ANQGSEA. V was cut by 3 bases and J by 6 bases, with 15 bases left in between. The CDR3 totals 14 residues. CDR3 DNA sequence: TGCAGCGTTGAGTACGGGGGAGTAGGAAACATTCAGTACTTC. Amino acid sequence: CSVEYGGVGNIQYF.

The V gene is TRBV7-2, the J gene TRBJ2-3; 9 bases are a match to TRBD2. V was pared by 5 bases and J by 2 bases, with 8 bases of the junction left unmatched. This CDR3 is 16 amino acids long. CDR1 and CDR2 from the germline V gene are SGHTA and FQGNSA. The CDR3 DNA follows: TGTGCCAGCAGCCCCATGGCGGGAGGGGCCACAGATACGCAGTATTTT. This gives the protein CASSPMAGGATDTQYF.

The rearrangement uses TRBV19 and TRBJ2-7; 7 bases are a match to TRBD1. Germline values: CDR1 LNHDA, CDR2 SQIVND (reference sequence). The length of the CDR3 is 13 residues. V dropped 4 bases and J dropped 1; count of bases not matched to a gene: 1. CDR3 DNA: TGTGCCAGTAGTAACAGGGGTTCCTACGAGCAGTACTTC. Translation: CASSNRGSYEQYF. Drawing the rest from reference TRBV19 and TRBJ2-7, the complete variable domain is DGGITQSPKYLFRKEGQNVTLSCEQNLNHDAMYWYRQDPGQGLRLIYYSQIVNDFQKGDIAEGYSVSREKKESFPLTVTSAQKNPTAFYLCASSNRGSYEQYFGPGTRLTVT.

The V gene is TRBV29-1, the J gene TRBJ1-2; 7 bases agree with TRBD1. This CDR3 spans 16 amino acids. The V gene's germline CDR1 is SQVTM and CDR2 ANQGSEA. V shed 0 bases, J shed 1 base, and the junction held 8 bases outside the gene matches. The CDR3 DNA reads TGCAGCGTTGAAGATCCCTCAGGGGGATTTAACTATGGCTACACCTTC. Its protein product is CSVEDPSGGFNYGYTF.

This clone has a handful of counts. This chain joins TRBV7-9 and TRBJ2-6, with D tentatively TRBD1 (7 bases). The CDR3 extends over 17 amino acids. Germline V gene sequence: CDR1 SEHNR, CDR2 FQNEAQ (reference sequence). V was cut by 2 bases and J by 4 bases, with 15 bases left in between. CDR3: CASSLYDREEGANVLTF. The CDR3 DNA is TGTGCCAGCAGCTTATACGACAGGGAGGAGGGGGCCAACGTCCTGACTTTC. Filled out from reference TRBV7-9 and TRBJ2-6, the complete variable domain reads DTGVSQNPRHKITKRGQNVTFRCDPISEHNRLYWYRQTLGQGPEFLTYFQNEAQLEKSRLLSDRFSAERPKGSFSTLEIQRTEQGDSAMYLCASSLYDREEGANVLTFGAGSRLTVL.

The chain links TRBV18 to TRBJ1-1; D is possibly TRBD1 (6 bases). Germline CDR1 is KGHSH and CDR2 is LQKENI. V was shortened by 3 bases and J by 0 bases, with 14 bases between the two germline ends. This CDR3 region has 16 residues. The CDR3: CASSPTGKGMNTEAFF. The CDR3 DNA reads TGTGCCAGCTCACCGACAGGTAAGGGGATGAACACTGAAGCTTTCTTT.

This chain connects TRBV11-2 to TRBJ2-7, with 7 positions matching TRBD1. Germline V gene data show CDR1 as SGHAT and CDR2 as FQNNGV. The V segment lost 4 bases and the J segment 0 bases; nucleotides outside the gene matches: 3. This CDR3 region has 14 residues. The CDR3 sequence is CASSSGQSSYEQYF. The DNA of the CDR3 is TGTGCCAGCAGCTCGGGACAGAGCTCCTACGAGCAGTACTTC.

CDR3 protein: CSVVSNVLTF. The CDR3 DNA reads TGCAGCGTTGTCTCCAACGTCCTGACTTTC. The rearrangement joins TRBV29-1 to TRBJ2-6; D is unclear. V was clipped by 4 bases and J by 8 bases, with 3 bases between them. This CDR3 spans 10 amino acids. In germline, CDR1 is SQVTM, CDR2 ANQGSEA. The full variable domain, in which reference TRBV29-1 and TRBJ2-6 provide the parts outside the CDR3, is SAVISQKPSRDICQRGTSLTIQCQVDSQVTMMFWYRQQPGQSLTLIATANQGSEATYESGFVIDKFPISRPNLTFSTLTVSNMSPEDSSIYLCSVVSNVLTFGAGSRLTVL.

The J gene is TRBJ1-2, the V gene TRBV27, with 8 bases lining up with TRBD1. The CDR3 loop spans 15 amino acids. CDR1 and CDR2 from the germline V gene are MNHEY and SMNVEV (reference sequence). V lost 4 bases and J lost 5; bases outside the gene matches: 9. The DNA of the CDR3 is TGTGCCAGCAGTTGGAGCGGGACAGGAGGTTATGGCTACACCTTC. Encoded protein: CASSWSGTGGYGYTF.

In the case of this clone: A read error may account for a junction end that differs from germline. V and J are TRBV7-7 and TRBJ2-2; 11 nucleotides line up with TRBD1. Germline CDR1 reads SSHAT; CDR2 reads FNYEAQ (reference sequence). The CDR3 consists of 17 residues. The CDR3 region has the DNA TGTGCTAGCAGCCCCCGCGTCCCGGGACAGGGGGCCGGGGAGCTGTTTTTT. Residues: CASSPRVPGQGAGELFF.

V usage is TRBV5-1 and J usage is TRBJ1-1, with 7 bases identical to TRBD1. The CDR3 has 15 amino acids. CDR1 and CDR2 (germline): SGHRS, YFSETQ. J was trimmed by 4 bases and V by 0 bases; bases with no gene match: 6. CDR3 bases: TGCGCCAGCAGCTTGGCGTCAGGGGGTAGCACTGAAGCTTTCTTT. This sequence encodes CASSLASGGSTEAFF. The whole variable domain, remainder taken from reference TRBV5-1 and TRBJ1-1, is KAGVTQTPRYLIKTRGQQVTLSCSPISGHRSVSWYQQTPGQGLQFLFEYFSETQRNKGNFPGRFSGRQFSNSRSEMNVSTLELGDSALYLCASSLASGGSTEAFFGQGTRLTVV.

This rearrangement joins TRBV6-2 or TRBV6-3 to TRBJ1-1; perhaps TRBD1 as D (6 bases). Looked up from germline, CDR1 is MNHEY and CDR2 is SVGEGT. This CDR3 spans 13 amino acids. Trimming took off 4 bases at V and 1 base at J, with 7 bases between the two ends. The CDR3 DNA sequence: TGTGCCAGCAGTTGGGGACAGAACACTGAAGCTTTCTTT. Translation gives CASSWGQNTEAFF.